Presented here are 14 T cell receptor beta chains from one specimen sequenced in a study of technical replicates of blood from a few donors. Only in-frame clones appear in the TCRdb table, and some are missing; sequencing was by immunoSEQ multiplex PCR. The repertoire holds tens of thousands of clones, with 89% as singletons. The material sequenced was T cells isolated from PBMCs. Source of these receptors: a human donor in good health.

The chain combines TRBV5-4 with TRBJ1-1; D might be TRBD1 (5 bases). Germline CDR1 SGHNT, CDR2 YYREEE (reference sequence). The V end was cut by 0 bases, the J end by 3 bases, with 9 bases between. The CDR3 extends over 14 amino acids. This CDR3 reads CASSLAGGYTEAFF. For the CDR3, the DNA is TGTGCCAGCAGCTTGGCGGGGGGTTACACTGAAGCTTTCTTT.

This chain uses TRBV5-5 with TRBJ1-2; possibly TRBD1 for D (6 bases). This CDR3 contains 13 residues. CDR1 SGHKS and CDR2 YYEKEE come from the germline V gene (reference sequence). V was cut by 7 bases and J by 8 bases, with 18 bases left in between. In DNA, the CDR3 is TGTGCCAGCGGAGCACAGGGCAGGGAGGGCTACACCTTC. Protein sequence: CASGAQGREGYTF.

The chain recombines TRBV5-4 with TRBJ2-5; the match to TRBD2 covers 16 bases. The germline CDR1 and CDR2 sequences are SGHNT and YYREEE (reference sequence). V shed 3 bases and J 5 bases; nucleotides not matched to a gene: 1. The CDR3 covers 15 residues. CDR3 loop: CASSSGLAGGETQYF. Here the CDR3 DNA reads TGTGCCAGCAGCTCGGGACTAGCGGGGGGGGAGACCCAGTACTTC.

This sequence joins TRBV7-2 and TRBJ1-1; possible D gene TRBD1, 5 bases. The germline gives CDR1 SGHTA, CDR2 FQGNSA. The length of the CDR3 is 15 residues. V gave up 5 bases and J gave up 1 base, with 14 bases separating them. CDR3 bases: TGTGCCAGCAGCCACGGGGGGGTCGGGAACACTGAAGCTTTCTTT. Its protein is CASSHGGVGNTEAFF.

This chain links TRBV6-1 with TRBJ2-7; 9 bases fit TRBD2. The V segment lost 4 bases and the J segment 3 bases; nucleotides outside the gene matches: 1. This CDR3 has 13 amino acids. CDR1 and CDR2 (germline): MNHNS, SASEGT. The CDR3 sequence: CASSGLAVYEQYF. The CDR3 nucleotides read TGTGCCAGCAGTGGACTAGCGGTCTACGAGCAGTACTTC.

This clone was seen only a few times. The genes are TRBV29-1 and TRBJ1-1; TRBD1 might be the D (6 bases). The germline CDR1 and CDR2 sequences are SQVTM and ANQGSEA. V was clipped by 7 bases and J by 5 bases, with 17 bases between them. The CDR3 has 13 amino acids. CDR3: CSATRGSVTEAFF. CDR3 DNA: TGCAGCGCCACGAGGGGGTCGGTTACTGAAGCTTTCTTT.

This chain connects TRBV28 to TRBJ2-3; 8 bases fit TRBD2. The trim removed 6 bases at V and 2 bases at J, leaving 7 bases unmatched. The CDR3 sequence is 15 residues long. CDR1 is MDHEN and CDR2 is SYDVKM in the germline V gene. As DNA, the CDR3 is TGTGCCAGCAGAACGGGGGGGTGGGTCACAGATACGCAGTATTTT. Protein sequence: CASRTGGWVTDTQYF.

The CDR3 sequence: CASSAGGETDTQYF. As DNA, the CDR3 is TGTGCCAGCAGCGCGGGAGGGGAGACAGATACGCAGTATTTT. The chain couples TRBV4-2 to TRBJ2-3; 9 bases align to TRBD2. The CDR3 is 14 residues long. Trimming at V came to 5 bases and at J to 3 bases, leaving 3 bases not matched to a gene. Germline V gene data show CDR1 as LGHNA and CDR2 as YNFKEQ.

The V and J genes are TRBV29-1 and TRBJ1-2; D gene unclear. The CDR3 runs 11 residues. In germline, CDR1 is SQVTM, CDR2 ANQGSEA. Trimming took off 2 bases at V and 4 bases at J, with 5 bases between the two ends. DNA of the CDR3: TGCAGCGTTGAATCCAGCTATGGCTACACCTTC. This codes for CSVESSYGYTF.

The chain has TRBV11-3 and TRBJ2-3; maybe TRBD1 (6 bases). Trimming took 3 bases from V and 2 from J, leaving 12 bases between them. The germline CDR1 and CDR2 sequences are SGHNT and YENEEA. CDR3 length: 15 amino acids. The CDR3 region is CASSFTGSDTDTQYF. CDR3 sequence (DNA): TGTGCCAGCAGCTTTACAGGGTCGGACACAGATACGCAGTATTTT.

The chain is built from TRBV28 and TRBJ2-5; D unclear. Per germline, CDR1 MDHEN and CDR2 SYDVKM. V lost 1 base and J lost 5, with 5 bases in between. The CDR3 is 12 residues long. The CDR3 sequence: CASSLLSETQYF. Written as DNA, the CDR3 is TGTGCCAGCAGTTTATTGTCTGAGACCCAGTACTTC.

The chain combines TRBV19 with TRBJ1-4; D not certain. Germline V gene lookup returns CDR1 LNHDA and CDR2 SQIVND (reference sequence). The CDR3 covers 12 residues. Trimming pared 3 bases from V and 3 bases from J, leaving 2 bases between. The CDR3 nucleotides are TGTGCCAGTAGTATCGCTAATGAAAAACTGTTTTTT. Residues: CASSIANEKLFF.

The table lists this clone with a few counts. CDR3 sequence (DNA): TGTGCCAGCAGTTATAATCAGCCCCAGCATTTT. Translated, it gives CASSYNQPQHF. The rearrangement links TRBV2 to TRBJ1-5; D is uncertain. The V end was cut by 5 bases, the J end by 4 bases, with 3 bases between. Germline V gene data show CDR1 as SNHLY and CDR2 as FYNNEI. The CDR3 extends over 11 amino acids.

This rearrangement joins TRBV7-9 to TRBJ2-1; D unresolved. Germline CDR1 SEHNR, CDR2 FQNEAQ (reference sequence). With 0 bases removed from V and 8 bases from J, the gap between germline ends came to 5 bases. This CDR3 region has 12 residues. This chain's CDR3 is CASSLADYEQFF. As DNA, the CDR3 is TGTGCCAGCAGCTTAGCCGACTATGAGCAGTTCTTC. The whole variable domain, filled in from reference TRBV7-9 and TRBJ2-1, reads DTGVSQNPRHKITKRGQNVTFRCDPISEHNRLYWYRQTLGQGPEFLTYFQNEAQLEKSRLLSDRFSAERPKGSFSTLEIQRTEQGDSAMYLCASSLADYEQFFGPGTRLTVL.